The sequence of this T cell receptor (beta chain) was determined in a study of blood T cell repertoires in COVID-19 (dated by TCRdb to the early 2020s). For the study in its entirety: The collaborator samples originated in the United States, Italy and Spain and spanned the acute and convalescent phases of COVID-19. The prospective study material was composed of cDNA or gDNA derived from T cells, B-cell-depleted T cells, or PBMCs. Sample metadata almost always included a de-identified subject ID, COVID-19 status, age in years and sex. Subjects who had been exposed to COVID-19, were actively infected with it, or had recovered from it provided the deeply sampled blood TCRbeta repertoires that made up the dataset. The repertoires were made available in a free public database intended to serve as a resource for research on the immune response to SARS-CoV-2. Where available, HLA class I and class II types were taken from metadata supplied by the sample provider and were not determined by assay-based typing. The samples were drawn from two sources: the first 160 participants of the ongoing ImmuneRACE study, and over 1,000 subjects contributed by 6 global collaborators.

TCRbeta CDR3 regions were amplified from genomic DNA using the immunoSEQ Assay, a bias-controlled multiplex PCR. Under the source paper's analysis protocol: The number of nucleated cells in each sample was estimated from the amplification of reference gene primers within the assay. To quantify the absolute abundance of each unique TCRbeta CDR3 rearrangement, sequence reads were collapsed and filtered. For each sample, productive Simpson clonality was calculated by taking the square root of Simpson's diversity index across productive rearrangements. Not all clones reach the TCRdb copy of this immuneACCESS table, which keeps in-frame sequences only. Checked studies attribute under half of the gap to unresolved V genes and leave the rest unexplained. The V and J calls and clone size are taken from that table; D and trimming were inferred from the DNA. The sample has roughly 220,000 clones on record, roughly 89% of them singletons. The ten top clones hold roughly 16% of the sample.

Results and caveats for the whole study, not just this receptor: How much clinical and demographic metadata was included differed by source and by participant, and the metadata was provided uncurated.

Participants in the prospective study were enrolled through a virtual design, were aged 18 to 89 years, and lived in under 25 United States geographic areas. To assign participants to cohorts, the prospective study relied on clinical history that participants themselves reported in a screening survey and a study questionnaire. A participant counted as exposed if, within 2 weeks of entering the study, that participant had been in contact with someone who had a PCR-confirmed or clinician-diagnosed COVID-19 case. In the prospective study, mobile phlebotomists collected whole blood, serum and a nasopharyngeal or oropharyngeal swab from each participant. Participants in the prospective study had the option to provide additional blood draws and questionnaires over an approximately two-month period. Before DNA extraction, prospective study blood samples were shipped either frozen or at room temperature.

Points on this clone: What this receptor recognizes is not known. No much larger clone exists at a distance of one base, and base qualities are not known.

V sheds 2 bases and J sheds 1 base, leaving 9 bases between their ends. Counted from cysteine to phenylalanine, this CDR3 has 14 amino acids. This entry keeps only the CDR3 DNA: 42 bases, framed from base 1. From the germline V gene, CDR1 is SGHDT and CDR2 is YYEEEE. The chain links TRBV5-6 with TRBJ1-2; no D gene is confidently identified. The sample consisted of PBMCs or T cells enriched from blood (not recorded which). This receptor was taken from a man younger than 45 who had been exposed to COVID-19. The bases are TGTGCCAGCAGCTTCGGAGGGATTAACTATGGCTACACCTTC. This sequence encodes CASSFGGINYGYTF.